This entry describes one T cell receptor beta chain. The repertoire was sequenced with immunoSEQ multiplex PCR; TCRdb's copy has only in-frame clones and lacks some. Of some 700,000 clones in the sample, around 89% are singletons; the top ten hold roughly 0.0097%. This record belongs to a study of shared T cell receptors in the human thymus. The length of the CDR3 is 15 residues. V lost 0 bases and J 11 bases, leaving 20 bases between the germline ends. In germline, CDR1 is SGDLS, CDR2 YYNGEE. This same sample was also part of a study on human thymus T cells. Per that paper: Surgeons resected thymus tissue during corrective heart surgery. V and J genes seemed to be used with bias in thymic and blood repertoires. Related research reported highly overlapping thymic repertoires among unrelated individuals.

The sample taken for sequencing was thymocytes. The origin of this receptor is a boy less than two years old with a congenital heart defect. The rearrangement joins TRBV9 to TRBJ2-5, with TRBD2 as a possible D gene (7 bases). For the CDR3, the DNA is TGTGCCAGCAGCGTAGGGGCTAGCGGAGAGGGGGAGCAGTACTTC. Translating it yields CASSVGASGEGEQYF.